This T cell receptor (beta chain) was identified during a study of blood T cell repertoires in COVID-19. The wider study: Sample material is recorded as cDNA or gDNA derived from T cells, B-cell-depleted T cells, or PBMCs.

Original handling: From reference gene primer amplification, estimates of nucleated cell counts were derived. The repertoire was sequenced with immunoSEQ multiplex PCR; TCRdb's copy has only in-frame clones and lacks some. The DNA gave D and trimming, while V, J and clone size come from that table. The table shows around 180,000 clones, with about 80% occurring only once. From germline, CDR1 is SGHTA and CDR2 FQGNSA. The CDR3 length is 15 residues. V was pared by 3 bases and J by 0 bases, with 12 bases between. All enrollees were about 18 to 89 years old and from about 24 US areas. Clinical history reported by participants formed the basis on which cohorts were assigned.

Sequencing was carried out using PBMCs or T cells enriched from blood (not recorded which). The TCR originated in a man aged 45 to 65 who had recovered from COVID-19. V and J are TRBV7-2 and TRBJ2-7; weak D call: TRBD1 (6 bases). The DNA of the CDR3 is TGTGCCAGCAGCTTTAGACAGGCCAACTCCTACGAGCAGTACTTC. This codes for CASSFRQANSYEQYF.